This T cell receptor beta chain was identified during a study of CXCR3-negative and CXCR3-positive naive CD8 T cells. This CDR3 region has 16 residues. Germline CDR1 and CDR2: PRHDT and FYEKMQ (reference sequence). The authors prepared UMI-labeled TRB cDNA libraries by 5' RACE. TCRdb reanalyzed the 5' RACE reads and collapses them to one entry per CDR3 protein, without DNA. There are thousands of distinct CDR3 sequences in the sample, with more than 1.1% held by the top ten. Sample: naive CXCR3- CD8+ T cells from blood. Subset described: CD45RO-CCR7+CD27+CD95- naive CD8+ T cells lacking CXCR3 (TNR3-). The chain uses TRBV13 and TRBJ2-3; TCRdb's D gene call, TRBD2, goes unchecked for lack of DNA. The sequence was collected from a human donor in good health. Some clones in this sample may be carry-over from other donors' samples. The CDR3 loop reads CASSSGLAGVADTQYF.